The clone carrying this T cell receptor beta chain was seen only a few times. Its specificity is not known. This CDR3 has 19 amino acids. With 1 base clipped from V and 1 base from J, the junction kept 7 bases outside the gene matches. Germline lookup yields CDR1 SGHRS and CDR2 YFSETQ. The sample originates from a study of T cell responses to AZD1222 COVID-19 vaccine. Overall study results and limits: Spike regions recognized by vaccine-associated CD4 TCRs spanned the protein, led by 160-218 and 743-854. Only a handful of AZD1222 recipients were seropositive at baseline.

Whether given at about 4 or about 12 weeks, second doses were pooled. The table came from immunoSEQ multiplex PCR; TCRdb's copy has only in-frame clones and leaves some out. The table includes approximately 190,000 clones, approximately 93% detected once. This specimen consisted of peripheral blood, obtained 28 days after the second AZD1222 dose. The V gene is TRBV5-1, the J gene TRBJ2-2, with 13 nucleotides matching TRBD2. The receptor was derived from an adult who received the AZD1222 COVID-19 vaccine. As DNA, the CDR3 is TGCGCCAGCAGCTTGAAAGGACTAGCGGGGGCCGGGAACACCGGGGAGCTGTTTTTT. Translated: CASSLKGLAGAGNTGELFF.